Listed below are T cell receptor beta chains from one sample, sequenced in a study of blood T cells in healthy people across ages. TCRdb called the 5' RACE reads again in MiXCR, with one record for every CDR3 protein. The sample lists hundreds of thousands of distinct CDR3 sequences, around 24% occurring once. This same sample was also taken into another study, of T cells of mothers and their children.

Input material: blood. These receptors all stem from a boy younger than 18 in good health. The CDR3 runs from the conserved cysteine through the conserved F or W. A D gene is named only where the DNA matches it firmly. The listing skips clone size in some rows; elsewhere it reads once, few, many or a size class.

V	size	D	J	DNA	CDR3
TRBV12-3/TRBV12-4	few	.	TRBJ2-2	TGTGCCAGCAGTTTAGCGGGGGCGCTCACCGGGGAGCTGTTTTTT	CASSLAGALTGELFF
TRBV12-3/TRBV12-4	.	.	TRBJ2-5	TGTGCCAGCACCTCGGGGACCCAAGAGACCCAGTACTTC	CASTSGTQETQYF
TRBV20-1	few	TRBD2	TRBJ2-5	TGCAGTGCTGCCCAGGGTAGCGGGGATGGGGAGACCCAGTACTTC	CSAAQGSGDGETQYF
TRBV20-1	.	.	TRBJ2-7	TGCAGTGCTCTCGACAGTATCCCTAGGAAGCAGTACTTC	CSALDSIPRKQYF
TRBV6-6	.	TRBD1	TRBJ2-7	TGTGGCAGCAGTTACTCCGGGACAGGGGGGTACGAGCAATACTTC	CGSSYSGTGGYEQYF
TRBV5-1	few	.	TRBJ1-1	TGCGCCAGCAGCTTGAGGGCGGGGGCTGAAGCTTTCTTT	CASSLRAGAEAFF
TRBV10-3	.	.	TRBJ1-4	TGTGCCATCGAGGGAGTTGCAACTAATGAAAAACTGTTTTTT	CAIEGVATNEKLFF
TRBV2	.	.	TRBJ2-5	TGTGCCAGCAGTGAAAAGTCTGGCGGGCAAGAGACCCAGTACTTC	CASSEKSGGQETQYF
TRBV5-1	few	.	TRBJ2-4	TGCGCCAGCAGCCCAAACGAGGGAGGACCCCAAAACATTCAGTACTTC	CASSPNEGGPQNIQYF
TRBV18	few	.	TRBJ2-7	TGTGCCAGCTCACCCTCGGAGGACAGTCCCGAGCAGTACTTC	CASSPSEDSPEQYF
TRBV14	.	.	TRBJ1-1	TGTGCCAGCAGCCAAAGAGGGGCAGGACTTGAAGCTTTCTTT	CASSQRGAGLEAFF
TRBV5-5	.	.	TRBJ2-3	TGTGCCAGCAGCACAGCTACTAGCTCAGATACGCAGTATTTT	CASSTATSSDTQYF
TRBV5-1	few	.	TRBJ1-2	TGCGCCAGCAGCTTGGGTCCGGACACATCCTATGGCTACACCTTC	CASSLGPDTSYGYTF
TRBV29-1	few	.	TRBJ1-2	TGCAGCGTTGTGGCCGCGACCTCGGGCAACTATGGCTACACCTTC	CSVVAATSGNYGYTF
TRBV12-3/TRBV12-4	few	.	TRBJ2-7	TGTGCCAGCAGCCAAACGGAGGAGCAGTACTTC	CASSQTEEQYF
TRBV18	.	.	TRBJ2-7	TGTGCCAGCTCACCCGTCCCGTTATACTACGAGCAGTACTTC	CASSPVPLYYEQYF
TRBV7-9	once	.	TRBJ2-7	TGTGCCAGTACCGGCGGGGAGGCCGACGAGCAGTACTTC	CASTGGEADEQYF
TRBV15	few	.	TRBJ2-2	TGTGCCACCAGCCCGCGGACGAGGACCGGGGAGCTGTTTTTT	CATSPRTRTGELFF
TRBV10-3	.	.	TRBJ2-5	TGTGCCATCAGTGAGTCGAGTTCACAGCTGGAGACCCAGTACTTC	CAISESSSQLETQYF
TRBV12-3/TRBV12-4	few	.	TRBJ2-3	TGTGCCAGCCGCGAGGGAAGAGTTAGCACAGATACGCAGTATTTT	CASREGRVSTDTQYF
TRBV4-1	.	.	TRBJ2-7	TGCGCCAGCAGCCTCACTGGCGGTTCCAACTACGAGCAGTACTTC	CASSLTGGSNYEQYF
TRBV15	many	TRBD1	TRBJ2-5	TGTGCCACCAGCAGTGGGCGGGGGACAGGGGTTGATGAGACCCAGTACTTC	CATSSGRGTGVDETQYF
TRBV12-3/TRBV12-4	.	.	TRBJ2-3	TGTGCCAGCAGTTCGACCGGGGGTTGGACCCACACAGATACGCAGTATTTT	CASSSTGGWTHTDTQYF
TRBV7-7	.	TRBD1	TRBJ2-2	TGTGCCAGCAGCTCTACAGGGGATCTCGGGGAGCTGTTTTTT	CASSSTGDLGELFF
TRBV18	few	.	TRBJ2-5	TGTGCCAGCTCCACGCGGCTGGAGGAGACCCAGTACTTC	CASSTRLEETQYF
TRBV29-1	.	.	TRBJ1-2	TGCAGCGTTGTCTTGGAAAACTATGGCTACACCTTC	CSVVLENYGYTF
TRBV5-1	few	TRBD1	TRBJ2-6	TGCGCCAGCAGCCCGGGACAGGCCGACGAGGTCCTGACTTTC	CASSPGQADEVLTF
TRBV5-1	few	.	TRBJ1-6	TGCGCCAGCAGCTTGACAGGCCCTCCATATAATTCACCCCTCCACTTT	CASSLTGPPYNSPLHF
TRBV21-1	.	.	TRBJ1-1	TGTGCCAGCAGCCAGGGAGGGGCGAACACTGAAGCTTTCTTT	CASSQGGANTEAFF